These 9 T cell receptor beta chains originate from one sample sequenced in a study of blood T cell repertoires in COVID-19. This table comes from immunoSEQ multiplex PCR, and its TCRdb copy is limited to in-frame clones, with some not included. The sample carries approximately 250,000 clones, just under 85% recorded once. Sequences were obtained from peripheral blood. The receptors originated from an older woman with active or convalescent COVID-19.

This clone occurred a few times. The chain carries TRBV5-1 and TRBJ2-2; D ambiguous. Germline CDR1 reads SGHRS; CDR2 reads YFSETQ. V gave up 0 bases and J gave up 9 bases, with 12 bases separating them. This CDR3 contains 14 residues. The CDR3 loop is CASSLELSGRELFF. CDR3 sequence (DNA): TGCGCCAGCAGCTTGGAACTGTCAGGCAGGGAGCTGTTTTTT.

CDR3 amino acids: CASRLLAGDYNEQFF. CDR3 DNA sequence: TGTGCCAGCAGGCTACTAGCGGGGGATTACAATGAGCAGTTCTTC. The V gene is TRBV28, the J gene TRBJ2-1; 11 positions agree with TRBD2. Germline-derived CDR1 and CDR2 are MDHEN and SYDVKM. The V and J ends lost 6 bases and 4 bases, in that order; junction bases with no gene match: 5. The CDR3 runs to 15 residues.

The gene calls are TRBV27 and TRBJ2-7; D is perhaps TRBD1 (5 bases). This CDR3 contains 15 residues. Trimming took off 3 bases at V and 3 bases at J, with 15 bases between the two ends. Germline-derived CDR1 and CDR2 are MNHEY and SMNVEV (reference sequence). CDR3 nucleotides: TGTGCCAGCAGTTTCGACAGAGCACCACTCTACGAGCAGTACTTC. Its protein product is CASSFDRAPLYEQYF.

This CDR3 is CALHRGASTDTQYF. The CDR3, as DNA: TGTGCTCTCCACCGGGGGGCTAGCACAGATACGCAGTATTTT. The rearrangement links TRBV6-5 to TRBJ2-3, with a tentative D call TRBD2 (7 bases). The CDR3 has 14 amino acids. The germline CDR1 and CDR2 sequences are MNHEY and SVGAGI.

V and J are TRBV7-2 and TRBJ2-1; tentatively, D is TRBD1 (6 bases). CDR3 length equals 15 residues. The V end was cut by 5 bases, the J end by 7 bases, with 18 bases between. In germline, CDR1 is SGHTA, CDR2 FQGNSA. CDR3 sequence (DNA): TGTGCCAGCAGCAGAACCGGGACCAGGGGAAATGAGCAGTTCTTC. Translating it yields CASSRTGTRGNEQFF.

The CDR3 DNA follows: TGTGCCAGCAGCCCCTGGGGTGGGCGGGACGAGCAGTACTTC. It encodes CASSPWGGRDEQYF. The J gene is TRBJ2-7, the V gene TRBV3-1 (or the pseudogene TRBV3-2); D is possibly TRBD2 (5 bases). V lost 4 bases and J lost 5, with 15 bases in between. CDR1 and CDR2 (germline): LGHDT, YNNKEL (reference sequence). This CDR3 has 14 residues.

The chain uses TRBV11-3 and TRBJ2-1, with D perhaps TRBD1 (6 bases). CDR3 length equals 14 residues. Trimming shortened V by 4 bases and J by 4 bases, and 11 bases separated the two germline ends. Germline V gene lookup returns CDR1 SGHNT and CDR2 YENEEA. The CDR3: CASSSQGNYNEQFF. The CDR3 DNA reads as TGTGCCAGCAGCTCTCAGGGGAATTACAATGAGCAGTTCTTC.

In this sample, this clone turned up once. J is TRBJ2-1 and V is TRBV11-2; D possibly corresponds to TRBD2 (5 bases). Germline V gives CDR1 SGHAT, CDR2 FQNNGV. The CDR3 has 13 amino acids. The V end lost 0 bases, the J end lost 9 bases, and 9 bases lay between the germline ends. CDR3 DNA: TGTGCCAGCAGCTTAGATTGGGAGATTGAGCAGTTCTTC. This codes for CASSLDWEIEQFF. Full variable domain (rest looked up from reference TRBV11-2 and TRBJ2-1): EAGVAQSPRYKIIEKRQSVAFWCNPISGHATLYWYQQILGQGPKLLIQFQNNGVVDDSQLPKDRFSAERLKGVDSTLKIQPAKLEDSAVYLCASSLDWEIEQFFGPGTRLTVL.

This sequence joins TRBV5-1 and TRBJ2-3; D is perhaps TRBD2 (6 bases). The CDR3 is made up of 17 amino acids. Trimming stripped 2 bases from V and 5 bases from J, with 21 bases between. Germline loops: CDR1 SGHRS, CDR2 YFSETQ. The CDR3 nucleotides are TGCGCCAGCAGCTTTTTCGGTGGGACGGGAGTGGGAGATACGCAGTATTTT. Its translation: CASSFFGGTGVGDTQYF.